This T cell receptor beta chain was obtained from a study of regulatory T cells in long-lasting Graves disease. This clonotype was found many times. Time point reported: newly diagnosed GD, antithyroid drugs for less than 3 months. The authors made the TCR library using RNA they extracted from PBMCs. Arm-PCR of CDR3 regions and iRepertoire HTBI primers were used to build TCR beta libraries. TCRdb re-called the multiplex PCR reads through MiXCR, storing one row per CDR3 protein. The table lists about 350,000 distinct CDR3 sequences, around 15% of them singletons. Germline V gene data show CDR1 as WNHNN and CDR2 as SYGVQD (reference sequence). Trimming pared 10 bases from V and 0 bases from J, leaving 14 bases between. This CDR3 is built from 14 residues. These records were also assigned to another study, of T cells in Graves' hyperthyroidism and ophthalmopathy. That work states: Graves' hyperthyroidism without ophthalmopathy progression within 18 months was termed stable. The HTBI set primed first-round TCR CDR3 RT-PCR. Separating ophthalmopathy from stable hyperthyroidism was achieved by a 13 V-J model.

The chain recombines TRBV10-1 with TRBJ2-3; D is possibly TRBD1 (5 bases). The sample here was peripheral blood mononuclear cells (PBMCs), taken at new diagnosis, from a patient treated with antithyroid drugs. This clonotype was obtained from a woman aged 18 to 35 with Graves disease. The CDR3 bases are TGCGCCACCAGCTCAGGGCCAAGCACAGATACGCAGTATTTT. Its protein product is CATSSGPSTDTQYF.